This TCR beta chain was observed in a study of beta chain features in type 1 diabetes. Notes on the study in general: Moderate yet significant TCRB CDR3 shortening was seen in Type 1 diabetes patients in all four CD4+ subsets.

The CDR3 has 13 amino acids. Germline loops: CDR1 SQVTM, CDR2 ANQGSEA. V shed 7 bases and J shed 3 bases, with 15 bases lying between them. Sequencing targeted expressed TCRB transcripts, as all isolated RNA had been reverse transcribed. Clones were sequenced by immunoSEQ multiplex PCR, and TCRdb holds only the in-frame ones, with some missing. The profile shows 250,000 to 350,000 clones, roughly an eighth of them singletons. This clone was counted between two and nine times. Its antigen is not known. The receptor comes from a man aged 30 to 39 with type 1 diabetes. Sequenced material: naive CD4+ T cells from blood. V and J are TRBV29-1 and TRBJ1-1; no clear D gene. The DNA of the CDR3 is TGCAGCGCCGGGATCGGTCGTGACACTGAAGCTTTCTTT. Translating gives CSAGIGRDTEAFF.